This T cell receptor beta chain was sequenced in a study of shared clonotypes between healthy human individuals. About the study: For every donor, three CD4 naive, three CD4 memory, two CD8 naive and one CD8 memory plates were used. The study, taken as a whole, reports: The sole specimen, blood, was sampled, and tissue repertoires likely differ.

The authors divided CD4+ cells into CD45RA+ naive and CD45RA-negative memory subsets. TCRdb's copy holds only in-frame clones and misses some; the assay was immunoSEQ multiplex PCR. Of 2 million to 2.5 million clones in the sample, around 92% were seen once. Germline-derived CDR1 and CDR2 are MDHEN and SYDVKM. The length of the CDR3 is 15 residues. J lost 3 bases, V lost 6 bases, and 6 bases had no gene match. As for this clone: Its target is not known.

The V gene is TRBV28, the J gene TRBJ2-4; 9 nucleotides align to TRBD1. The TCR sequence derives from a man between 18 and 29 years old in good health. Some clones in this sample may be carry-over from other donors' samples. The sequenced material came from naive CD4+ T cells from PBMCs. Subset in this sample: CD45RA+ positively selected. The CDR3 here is CASSTGGGGKNIQYF. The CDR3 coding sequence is TGTGCCAGCAGCACAGGGGGCGGTGGCAAAAACATTCAGTACTTC. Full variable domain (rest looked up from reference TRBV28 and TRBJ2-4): DVKVTQSSRYLVKRTGEKVFLECVQDMDHENMFWYRQDPGLGLRLIYFSYDVKMKEKGDIPEGYSVSREKKERFSLILESASTNQTSMYLCASSTGGGGKNIQYFGAGTRLSVL.